The 21 T cell receptor beta chains listed next were all sequenced from one sample in a study of Graves' ophthalmopathy and Graves' hyperthyroidism. Using RNA transcripts, the TCR beta CDR3 regions were amplified. RT-PCR was first run with HTBI primers, then multiplex PCR in a second round. TCRdb reprocessed the multiplex PCR reads with MiXCR, giving one entry per CDR3 protein. Here the sample spans 360,000 or so distinct CDR3 sequences, about a sixth being singletons. Sequences were obtained from peripheral blood. The receptors derive from a woman between 18 and 29 years old with Graves' ophthalmopathy.

This chain uses TRBV20-1 with TRBJ1-3; the match to TRBD1 covers 7 bases. The CDR3 contains 17 residues. Trimming removed 1 base from V and 2 bases from J; junction bases left unmatched: 11. Germline V gives CDR1 DFQATT, CDR2 SNEGSKA (reference sequence). The CDR3 nucleotides read TGCAGTGCTAGAGTCTTGGCAGGCAGGGGGACTGGAAACACCATATATTTT. Amino acids: CSARVLAGRGTGNTIYF.

This clonotype was seen repeatedly, ten times or more. The V and J genes are TRBV6-1 and TRBJ2-7; the D gene is possibly TRBD1 (6 bases). Trimming took 7 bases from V and 1 from J, leaving 14 bases between them. The CDR3 contains 14 residues. CDR1 MNHNS and CDR2 SASEGT come from the germline V gene. The CDR3 reads CASTLTGRSYEQYF. CDR3 nucleotides: TGTGCCAGCACCCTGACAGGACGTTCCTACGAGCAGTACTTC.

This clonotype was counted at least ten times. The gene calls are TRBV11-2 and TRBJ2-7; D perhaps matches TRBD1 (6 bases). This CDR3 comprises 13 residues. Germline values: CDR1 SGHAT, CDR2 FQNNGV. The V end was cut by 5 bases, the J end by 0 bases, with 8 bases between. In nucleotides, the CDR3 is TGTGCCAGCAGCGCAGGGGACTCCTACGAGCAGTACTTC. Protein sequence: CASSAGDSYEQYF.

This clonotype showed up many times. Written as DNA, the CDR3 is TGCAGCGCAACCGGAAACACCATATATTTT. Residues: CSATGNTIYF. The chain joins TRBV29-1 to TRBJ1-3; D gene unclear. This CDR3 is built from 10 residues. The germline V gene encodes CDR1 SQVTM and CDR2 ANQGSEA. V lost 7 bases, J lost 4 bases, and 5 bases lay in between.

This chain joins TRBV12-3 or TRBV12-4 and TRBJ1-1; no clear D. V lost 6 bases to trimming and J lost 8 bases, with 13 bases between them. This CDR3 is built from 12 residues. CDR3 in amino acids: CASRRRGGEAFF. As DNA, the CDR3 is TGTGCCAGCAGGCGGCGGGGTGGAGAAGCTTTCTTT.

This clonotype appeared many times. The chain is built from TRBV11-2 and TRBJ2-5, with 7 bases aligning to TRBD1. The trim removed 7 bases at V and 3 bases at J, leaving 17 bases unmatched. CDR1 is SGHAT, CDR2 FQNNGV, per germline. CDR3 length equals 17 residues. CDR3 coding DNA: TGTGCCAGCACTTTCGGGCGAGTGGGACAGATTAAAGAGACCCAGTACTTC. It specifies CASTFGRVGQIKETQYF. The variable domain in full, completed from reference TRBV11-2 and TRBJ2-5, reads EAGVAQSPRYKIIEKRQSVAFWCNPISGHATLYWYQQILGQGPKLLIQFQNNGVVDDSQLPKDRFSAERLKGVDSTLKIQPAKLEDSAVYLCASTFGRVGQIKETQYFGPGTRLLVL.

This clonotype was counted many times. The chain is built from TRBV29-1 and TRBJ2-7, with D perhaps being TRBD1 or TRBD2 (5 bases each). The V and J ends lost 2 bases and 3 bases respectively, with 20 bases between them. CDR3 length: 16 residues. The germline V gene has CDR1 SQVTM and CDR2 ANQGSEA. CDR3 coding DNA: TGCAGCGTTGAATCCTTATCCGTGGGGGAAAGCTACGAGCAGTACTTC. Translating gives CSVESLSVGESYEQYF.

This clonotype occurred many times. J is TRBJ1-2 and V is TRBV20-1; the D is unclear. The CDR3 covers 13 residues. Germline V CDR1 and CDR2: DFQATT, SNEGSKA (reference sequence). V was cut by 0 bases and J by 0 bases, with 5 bases left in between. As DNA, the CDR3 is TGCAGTGCTAGAGAAATTACTAACTATGGCTACACCTTC. Protein sequence: CSAREITNYGYTF.

This clonotype has ten or more counts. The chain has TRBV28 and TRBJ2-7; 12 bases are shared with TRBD2. There are 16 residues in the CDR3. Germline V CDR1 and CDR2: MDHEN, SYDVKM. J was trimmed by 3 bases and V by 3 bases; bases with no gene match: 6. CDR3 sequence (DNA): TGTGCCAGCAGTTTGGGACTAGCGGGTGCCGACTACGAGCAGTACTTC. It encodes CASSLGLAGADYEQYF.

This clonotype was seen once. The gene calls are TRBV28 and TRBJ2-5, with D perhaps TRBD2 (6 bases). Germline-derived CDR1 and CDR2 are MDHEN and SYDVKM. Trimming took 6 bases from V and 4 from J, leaving 21 bases between them. The CDR3 runs 16 residues. The CDR3 spells CASSDSGVAERETQYF. CDR3 coding DNA: TGTGCCAGCAGCGACTCGGGGGTGGCGGAAAGAGAGACCCAGTACTTC.

The rearrangement links TRBV28 to TRBJ1-2; perhaps TRBD1 as D (6 bases). Germline-derived CDR1 and CDR2 are MDHEN and SYDVKM. There are 13 residues in the CDR3. The V end lost 8 bases, the J end lost 7 bases, and 17 bases lay between the germline ends. The CDR3 here is CASLAAGDLGYTF. In DNA form, the CDR3 reads TGTGCCAGCCTCGCGGCAGGGGACCTTGGCTACACCTTC.

This clonotype has a count of ten or more. The chain combines TRBV7-3 with TRBJ2-5, with TRBD1 matching 9 bases. V was clipped by 3 bases and J by 5 bases; unmatched bases: 1. This CDR3 contains 13 residues. Germline CDR1 and CDR2: SGHTA and FQGTGA. The CDR3 here is CASSFGTGETQYF. CDR3 nucleotide sequence: TGTGCCAGCAGCTTTGGGACAGGGGAGACCCAGTACTTC. Variable domain in full (rest from reference TRBV7-3 and TRBJ2-5): GAGVSQTPSNKVTEKGKYVELRCDPISGHTALYWYRQSLGQGPEFLIYFQGTGAADDSGLPNDRFFAVRPEGSVSTLKIQRTERGDSAVYLCASSFGTGETQYFGPGTRLLVL.

The chain carries TRBV12-3 or TRBV12-4 and TRBJ1-2, with D possibly TRBD1 on 5 matching bases. This CDR3 has 14 amino acids. With 6 bases removed from V and 2 bases from J, the gap between germline ends came to 13 bases. Here the CDR3 reads CASRLEGMNYGYTF. The CDR3 bases are TGTGCCAGCAGGCTGGAGGGGATGAACTATGGCTACACCTTC.

Only one count was recorded for this clonotype. V and J are TRBV30 and TRBJ1-3; 8 bases agree with TRBD1. This CDR3 region has 15 residues. J lost 0 bases, V lost 3 bases, and 4 bases had no gene match. Germline V CDR1 and CDR2: GTSNPN, SVGIG (reference sequence). The CDR3 region is CAWRHRGFSGNTIYF. The CDR3 nucleotides are TGTGCCTGGAGGCACAGGGGGTTCTCTGGAAACACCATATATTTT.

There are a few counts of this clonotype. One end of the junction fails to match germline, which may point to a read error. The chain has TRBV30 and TRBJ2-7; D not certain. Germline assignment: CDR1 GTSNPN and CDR2 SVGIG (reference sequence). CDR3 length equals 14 residues. The DNA of the CDR3 is TGTGCCCGGAGTCAGCAACCTGGACCCTACGAGCAGTACTTC. This codes for CARSQQPGPYEQYF.

This clonotype has ten or more counts. V gene TRBV6-5 combines with J gene TRBJ2-7, with a tentative D call TRBD1 (5 bases). Looked up from germline, CDR1 is MNHEY and CDR2 is SVGAGI. The CDR3 extends over 15 amino acids. Between the trimmed V and J ends, which lost 4 bases and 4 bases, there was a span of 17 bases. The CDR3 DNA is TGTGCCAGCAGTTCTTTCGATCCAGGGCCTTACGAGCAGTACTTC. This codes for CASSSFDPGPYEQYF.

The chain employs TRBV6-4 and TRBJ2-2; 10 nucleotides match TRBD2. Unmatched junction bases numbered 5, after V lost 3 bases and J lost 4 bases. Germline V gives CDR1 MRHNA, CDR2 SNTAGT. CDR3 length equals 16 residues. The CDR3 DNA reads TGTGCCAGCAGTGAGCCTAGCGGGAGAAGCACCGGGGAGCTGTTTTTT. Translation gives CASSEPSGRSTGELFF.

This clonotype was observed at least ten times. This rearrangement joins TRBV7-2 to TRBJ1-5, with D possibly being TRBD1 (6 bases). The CDR3 consists of 15 residues. The V gene's germline CDR1 is SGHTA and CDR2 FQGNSA. Trimming took 5 bases from V and 1 from J, leaving 12 bases between them. Here the CDR3 reads CASSPTGISNQPQHF. The CDR3 coding sequence is TGTGCCAGCAGCCCTACAGGGATCAGCAATCAGCCCCAGCATTTT. Variable domain in full (rest from reference TRBV7-2 and TRBJ1-5): GAGVSQSPSNKVTEKGKDVELRCDPISGHTALYWYRQSLGQGLEFLIYFQGNSAPDKSGLPSDRFSAERTGGSVSTLTIQRTQQEDSAVYLCASSPTGISNQPQHFGDGTRLSIL.

This clonotype was detected many times. J is TRBJ2-7 and V is TRBV6-2 or TRBV6-3; D is ambiguous. The CDR3 loop spans 15 amino acids. Germline V gene lookup returns CDR1 MNHEY and CDR2 SVGEGT. Trimming removed 5 bases from V and 5 bases from J, with 19 bases in between. CDR3 in DNA: TGTGCCAGCAGTCCAGGACGGAGTTTTCACCACGAGCAGTACTTC. This translates into CASSPGRSFHHEQYF.

The table lists this clonotype with many counts. The J gene is TRBJ1-1, the V gene TRBV7-2; 8 bases are a match to TRBD1. The germline V gene encodes CDR1 SGHTA and CDR2 FQGNSA. Trimming cost V 4 bases and J 2 bases; bases outside gene matches: 6. The CDR3 loop spans 15 amino acids. The chain's CDR3 is CASSSLSGGNTEAFF. The CDR3 DNA follows: TGTGCCAGCAGCTCCCTCTCAGGGGGCAACACTGAAGCTTTCTTT.

This clonotype was detected a few times. This CDR3 reads CASSPLADTQYF. In nucleotides, the CDR3 is TGTGCCAGCTCACCTCTAGCGGATACGCAGTATTTT. The chain links TRBV18 to TRBJ2-3; D is perhaps TRBD2 (6 bases). CDR3 length: 12 amino acids. The V gene's germline CDR1 is KGHSH and CDR2 LQKENI. The V end lost 3 bases, the J end lost 6 bases, and 7 bases lay between the germline ends.